These 31 T cell receptor beta chains share one sample of origin, sequenced in a study of identical twins. TCRdb independently ran MiXCR on the 5' RACE reads; one entry per CDR3 protein. The sample lists hundreds of thousands of distinct CDR3 sequences, just over 7% occurring once. This sample also belongs to another study, concerning yellow fever vaccine responses in identical twins.

Sequenced: PBMCs. The source is a young woman in good health.

This clonotype was seen many times. The gene calls are TRBV4-1 and TRBJ2-3, with D possibly being TRBD2 (6 bases). Germline V gene lookup returns CDR1 MGHRA and CDR2 YSYEKL. V was pared by 5 bases and J by 1 base, with 19 bases between. The CDR3 covers 17 residues. The DNA of the CDR3 is TGCGCCAGCAGCGGAATTTTGCGGGAAGAAGGCACAGATACGCAGTATTTT. Its protein is CASSGILREEGTDTQYF.

This clonotype was counted between two and nine times. The V gene is TRBV5-1, the J gene TRBJ1-1; D gene ambiguous. V was pared by 1 base and J by 0 bases, with 10 bases between. Germline V gene lookup returns CDR1 SGHRS and CDR2 YFSETQ. This CDR3 is built from 15 residues. CDR3 DNA: TGCGCCAGCAGCTTGTTGGGCAGCATGAACACTGAAGCTTTCTTT. Residues: CASSLLGSMNTEAFF.

V usage is TRBV7-2 and J usage is TRBJ2-3; the match to TRBD2 covers 7 bases. From germline, CDR1 is SGHTA and CDR2 FQGNSA. This CDR3 comprises 15 residues. The V segment lost 5 bases and the J segment 2 bases; nucleotides outside the gene matches: 7. CDR3 loop: CASSPVSGYTDTQYF. CDR3 nucleotides: TGTGCCAGCAGCCCCGTTAGCGGGTACACAGATACGCAGTATTTT. The full variable domain, in which reference TRBV7-2 and TRBJ2-3 provide the parts outside the CDR3, is GAGVSQSPSNKVTEKGKDVELRCDPISGHTALYWYRQSLGQGLEFLIYFQGNSAPDKSGLPSDRFSAERTGGSVSTLTIQRTQQEDSAVYLCASSPVSGYTDTQYFGPGTRLTVL.

At least ten counts were recorded for this clonotype. The chain links TRBV7-9 to TRBJ2-7; 11 nucleotides match TRBD2. There are 15 residues in the CDR3. V was pared by 1 base and J by 5 bases, with 4 bases of the junction left unmatched. Germline assignment: CDR1 SEHNR and CDR2 FQNEAQ (reference sequence). CDR3 region: CASSLELAGVHEQYF. The CDR3 DNA sequence: TGTGCCAGCAGCTTAGAACTAGCGGGAGTCCACGAGCAGTACTTC.

The chain is built from TRBV6-5 and TRBJ2-1, with 8 bases lining up with TRBD1. Trimming at V came to 4 bases and at J to 9 bases, leaving 2 bases not matched to a gene. This CDR3 is 12 amino acids long. CDR1 MNHEY and CDR2 SVGAGI come from the germline V gene. DNA for the CDR3: TGTGCCAGCAGTTGGACAGGGCTTGAGCAGTTCTTC. As protein: CASSWTGLEQFF.

In its sample, this clonotype was seen many times. The rearrangement joins TRBV6-5 to TRBJ1-2; 10 bases fit TRBD1. The J segment lost 2 bases and the V segment lost 0 bases, leaving 3 bases of the junction unmatched. Germline lookup yields CDR1 MNHEY and CDR2 SVGAGI. This CDR3 spans 16 amino acids. The CDR3 region is CASSYSPGQGNYGYTF. For the CDR3, the DNA is TGTGCCAGCAGTTACTCTCCGGGACAGGGGAACTATGGCTACACCTTC.

The sample holds a few counts of this clonotype. The chain couples TRBV10-3 to TRBJ2-6; no firm D call. V was shortened by 3 bases and J by 1 base, with 10 bases between the two germline ends. Germline CDR1 is ENHRY and CDR2 is SYGVKD. This CDR3 has 16 amino acids. The CDR3 region has the DNA TGTGCCATCAGTGATGGCCAGAGGTCTGGGGCCAACGTCCTGACTTTC. Its protein product is CAISDGQRSGANVLTF.

J is TRBJ1-3 and V is TRBV5-1, with D unclear. Germline CDR1 SGHRS, CDR2 YFSETQ. The V gene lost 2 bases and the J gene lost 0 bases, with 9 bases spanning the gap. This CDR3 has 15 amino acids. CDR3 sequence: CASSLDGHSGNTIYF. Here the CDR3 DNA reads TGCGCCAGCAGCTTAGACGGGCACTCTGGAAACACCATATATTTT.

This clonotype was recorded at least ten times. The chain has TRBV6-5 and TRBJ2-2; 8 bases fit TRBD1. The germline gives CDR1 MNHEY, CDR2 SVGAGI. This CDR3 is 14 amino acids long. After removal of 2 bases from V and 8 bases from J, the junction contained 4 bases not matched to a gene. CDR3 sequence: CASSYDRGTGELFF. For the CDR3, the DNA is TGTGCCAGCAGTTACGACAGGGGAACGGGGGAGCTGTTTTTT.

CDR3 DNA: TGCGCCAGCAGCCCCGACACCATCAATCAGCCCCAGCATTTT. Protein: CASSPDTINQPQHF. The chain combines TRBV4-1 with TRBJ1-5; D gene uncertain. Germline CDR1 is MGHRA and CDR2 is YSYEKL. The length of the CDR3 is 14 residues. V was cut by 4 bases and J by 3 bases, with 10 bases left in between.

This clonotype was observed a handful of times. The V call is TRBV7-6, the J call TRBJ1-4; 7 nucleotides line up with TRBD1. This CDR3 region has 16 residues. Trimming removed 2 bases from V and 3 bases from J; junction bases left unmatched: 6. CDR1 and CDR2 (germline): SGHVS, FNYEAQ. The CDR3 sequence: CASSLSGGTANEKLFF. In DNA form, the CDR3 reads TGTGCCAGCAGCTTATCAGGAGGGACAGCTAATGAAAAACTGTTTTTT.

There are many counts of this clonotype. The rearrangement joins TRBV6-6 to TRBJ1-2, with D hard to call. The CDR3 is made up of 13 amino acids. Trimming shortened V by 5 bases and J by 4 bases, and 11 bases separated the two germline ends. Germline values: CDR1 MNHNY, CDR2 SVGAGI (reference sequence). The DNA for the CDR3 is TGTGCCAGCAGTCACACCCCCTCCTATGGCTACACCTTC. Its protein is CASSHTPSYGYTF.

The table lists this clonotype with many counts. The rearrangement joins TRBV5-1 to TRBJ2-1; TRBD2 agrees at 8 bases. Germline values: CDR1 SGHRS, CDR2 YFSETQ. V was clipped by 7 bases and J by 4 bases; unmatched bases: 7. CDR3 length equals 14 residues. CDR3 sequence (DNA): TGCGCCAGCCACAGCGGACTAGCATACAATGAGCAGTTCTTC. Protein sequence: CASHSGLAYNEQFF.

This clonotype was found many times. The rearrangement links TRBV27 to TRBJ2-1, with 7 bases identical to TRBD2. Trimming took 1 base from V and 2 from J; bases not matched to a gene: 8. This CDR3 is 17 amino acids long. CDR1 is MNHEY and CDR2 is SMNVEV in the germline V gene (reference sequence). As DNA, the CDR3 is TGTGCCAGCAGTTTATGGGCTAGCGGACTAACCTACAATGAGCAGTTCTTC. Translating it yields CASSLWASGLTYNEQFF.

This clonotype showed up just a few times. The gene calls are TRBV11-2 and TRBJ2-3; no reliable D call. Germline CDR1 SGHAT, CDR2 FQNNGV. With 1 base removed from V and 8 bases from J, the gap between germline ends came to 7 bases. The CDR3 totals 12 residues. The CDR3 reads CASSLGGRTQYF. DNA of the CDR3: TGTGCCAGCAGCTTAGGTGGCCGTACGCAGTATTTT.

This clonotype turned up a few times. The rearrangement uses TRBV21-1 and TRBJ2-6; no check of the table's D call, TRBD2, against the DNA was made. TRBV21-1 is termed a pseudogene. The CDR3 consists of 17 residues. The CDR3 nucleotides are TGTGCCAGCAGCCCGATAGCGGGCCACTCTGGGGCCAACGTCCTGACTTTC. This codes for CASSPIAGHSGANVLTF.

This chain uses TRBV3-1 with TRBJ2-7, with D uncertain. The CDR3 contains 15 residues. Deletions cut 0 bases from V and 5 bases from J, with 14 bases between. Per germline, CDR1 LGHDT and CDR2 YNNKEL (reference sequence). The CDR3 coding sequence is TGTGCCAGCAGCCAAGATGGGTTAGCCCGGCACGAGCAGTACTTC. Translated: CASSQDGLARHEQYF.

This clonotype has just a few counts. The chain is built from TRBV28 and TRBJ2-5, with 7 bases identical to TRBD1. The CDR3 covers 13 residues. The V gene's germline CDR1 is MDHEN and CDR2 SYDVKM. V lost 8 bases and J lost 1; bases outside the gene matches: 4. The CDR3 sequence is CASRGQIQETQYF. DNA for the CDR3: TGTGCCAGCCGGGGACAGATCCAAGAGACCCAGTACTTC.

The CDR3 nucleotides read TGTGCCATCAGTGAGTCGGGCTTCGGGTACACTGAAGCTTTCTTT. This gives the protein CAISESGFGYTEAFF. The chain employs TRBV10-3 and TRBJ1-1; D not certain. The CDR3 consists of 15 residues. Trimming removed 0 bases from V and 3 bases from J, with 11 bases in between. Germline CDR1 is ENHRY and CDR2 is SYGVKD.

The sample holds many counts of this clonotype. The chain combines TRBV29-1 with TRBJ2-5, with D uncertain. CDR3 length: 12 residues. V gave up 1 base and J gave up 4 bases, with 7 bases separating them. Germline-derived CDR1 and CDR2 are SQVTM and ANQGSEA. CDR3 sequence: CSVEVGRETQYF. The CDR3 nucleotides are TGCAGCGTTGAAGTGGGCAGAGAGACCCAGTACTTC. The full variable domain, completed using reference TRBV29-1 and TRBJ2-5, is SAVISQKPSRDICQRGTSLTIQCQVDSQVTMMFWYRQQPGQSLTLIATANQGSEATYESGFVIDKFPISRPNLTFSTLTVSNMSPEDSSIYLCSVEVGRETQYFGPGTRLLVL.

The CDR3 DNA reads TGTGCCAGCAGCTTAGCCCTTCTAGCGGGAGATACGCAGTATTTT. Residues: CASSLALLAGDTQYF. The chain is built from TRBV7-2 and TRBJ2-3; the match to TRBD2 covers 8 bases. J gave up 5 bases and V 0 bases, and 4 bases lay outside the gene matches. Germline CDR1 reads SGHTA; CDR2 reads FQGNSA. The CDR3 is 15 amino acids.

This clonotype appeared a few times. V is TRBV29-1 and J is TRBJ2-2; D is perhaps TRBD1 or TRBD2 (5 bases each). Germline V gives CDR1 SQVTM, CDR2 ANQGSEA. This CDR3 contains 15 residues. With 5 bases removed from V and 2 bases from J, the gap between germline ends came to 15 bases. The CDR3 region is CSVRTGTANTGELFF. The CDR3 bases are TGCAGCGTTCGTACCGGGACGGCTAACACCGGGGAGCTGTTTTTT.

In this sample, this clonotype turned up a few times. V is TRBV5-1 and J is TRBJ2-7; 10 bases fit TRBD2. The CDR3 consists of 17 residues. Germline V lookup: CDR1 SGHRS, CDR2 YFSETQ. V gave up 0 bases and J gave up 0 bases; unmatched junction bases: 6. This CDR3 is CASSLAGTSDPSYEQYF. CDR3 DNA: TGCGCCAGCAGCTTGGCCGGGACTAGCGACCCCTCCTACGAGCAGTACTTC.

V and J are TRBV12-3 or TRBV12-4 and TRBJ2-3; no firm D call. This CDR3 has 11 residues. Trimming took 7 bases from V and 5 from J, leaving 7 bases between them. The CDR3 here is CASTWRDTQYF. The DNA for the CDR3 is TGTGCCAGCACCTGGAGAGATACGCAGTATTTT.

This chain connects TRBV5-1 to TRBJ1-2, with a possible D match to TRBD1 (5 bases). This CDR3 is built from 13 residues. V was shortened by 0 bases and J by 6 bases, with 9 bases between the two germline ends. The germline V gene has CDR1 SGHRS and CDR2 YFSETQ. CDR3 sequence reads: CASSLEGLDGYTF. In nucleotides, the CDR3 is TGCGCCAGCAGCTTGGAGGGGCTCGATGGCTACACCTTC.

The V call is TRBV7-6, the J call TRBJ2-3, with no clear D. Germline CDR1 is SGHVS and CDR2 is FNYEAQ. Trimming removed 5 bases at V and 6 bases at J, with 15 bases between. The CDR3 totals 14 residues. The CDR3 reads CASSLGPLGDTQYF. For the CDR3, the DNA is TGTGCCAGCAGCCTCGGGCCGCTGGGGGATACGCAGTATTTT.

Many counts were recorded for this clonotype. The chain uses TRBV12-3 or TRBV12-4 and TRBJ2-5, with D hard to call. V gave up 2 bases and J gave up 7 bases, with 11 bases separating them. The CDR3 extends over 13 amino acids. The CDR3 DNA follows: TGTGCCAGCAGTTTAATGGGATTGGGGACCCAGTACTTC. Encoded protein: CASSLMGLGTQYF.

The V and J genes are TRBV7-9 and TRBJ2-1; D is perhaps TRBD1 or TRBD2 (5 bases each). Germline V CDR1 and CDR2: SEHNR, FQNEAQ (reference sequence). There are 16 residues in the CDR3. V was shortened by 5 bases and J by 6 bases, with 20 bases between the two germline ends. CDR3 residues: CASSDPGRALSNEQFF. Written as DNA, the CDR3 is TGTGCCAGCAGCGACCCGGGACGGGCGTTGAGCAATGAGCAGTTCTTC.

The table lists this clonotype with a few counts. The rearrangement joins TRBV5-6 to TRBJ1-5; D perhaps matches TRBD1 (5 bases). From germline, CDR1 is SGHDT and CDR2 YYEEEE. The CDR3 consists of 11 residues. V dropped 5 bases and J dropped 11 bases, with 11 bases sitting between them. For the CDR3, the DNA is TGTGCCAGCAGACCTCCGGGGGCCCAGCATTTT. It is translated as CASRPPGAQHF.

This chain connects TRBV4-1 to TRBJ1-2; perhaps TRBD1 as D (5 bases). Germline lookup yields CDR1 MGHRA and CDR2 YSYEKL. Trimming removed 0 bases from V and 6 bases from J, with 14 bases in between. CDR3 size: 15 residues. DNA of the CDR3: TGCGCCAGCAGCCAAGATTACAGGCCGTATAATGGCTACACCTTC. It is translated as CASSQDYRPYNGYTF.

This clonotype has ten or more counts. The chain combines TRBV4-1 with TRBJ2-7, with 7 bases aligning to TRBD2. Germline lookup yields CDR1 MGHRA and CDR2 YSYEKL. This CDR3 has 15 residues. V shed 3 bases and J 0 bases; nucleotides not matched to a gene: 5. CDR3 nucleotides: TGCGCCAGCAGCCACTTAGCGGGCCACTCCTACGAGCAGTACTTC. It specifies CASSHLAGHSYEQYF.